This TCR beta chain was retrieved from a study of CD8+ T cells in alopecia areata. The study's findings and limits: Uncertainty about whether baseline CD8+ expansion is linked to response remains, with one nonresponder.

Specified treatment: oral pan-JAK inhibitor, 5-10 mg twice daily. cDNA prepared by RNA extraction and subsequent reverse transcription served as the template for sequencing. Profiled with immunoSEQ multiplex PCR; TCRdb holds only in-frame clones, not every one. Among about 210,000 clones, about 64% were seen once, and the ten largest hold roughly 4.2%. The CDR3 is made up of 14 amino acids. Trimming cost V 2 bases and J 8 bases, with 13 bases left between them. Germline CDR1 reads SQVTM; CDR2 reads ANQGSEA. A note on this clone: Its specificity is not known.

The source was CD4+ T cells sorted from blood, collected at week 4, from a patient treated with tofacitinib. This TCR was sampled from a human donor with alopecia areata. J is TRBJ1-6 and V is TRBV29-1, with unresolved D. The CDR3: CSVEPRRRDSPLHF. The CDR3 bases are TGCAGCGTTGAACCCCGGAGGAGGGATTCACCCCTCCACTTT.